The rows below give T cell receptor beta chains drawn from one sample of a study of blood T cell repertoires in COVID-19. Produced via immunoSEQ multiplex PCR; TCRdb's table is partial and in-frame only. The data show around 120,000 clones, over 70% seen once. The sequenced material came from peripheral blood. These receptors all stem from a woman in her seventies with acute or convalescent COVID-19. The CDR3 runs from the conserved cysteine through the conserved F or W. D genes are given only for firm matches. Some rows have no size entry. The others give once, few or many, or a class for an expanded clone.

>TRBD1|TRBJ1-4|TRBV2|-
TGTGCCAGAGGACAGGGTGAAAAACTGTTTTTT
CARGQGEKLFF
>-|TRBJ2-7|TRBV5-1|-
TGCGCCAGCAGCTTCCAGGGTTACGAGCAGTACTTC
CASSFQGYEQYF
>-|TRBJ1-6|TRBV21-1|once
TGTGCCAGTGACAGGGCCCGGTCACCCCTCCACTTT
CASDRARSPLHF
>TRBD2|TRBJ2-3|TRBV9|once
TGTGCCAGCAGCTTCACTAGCGGGGGGGCCGGCACAGATACGCAGTATTTT
CASSFTSGGAGTDTQYF
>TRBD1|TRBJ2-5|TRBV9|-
TGTGCCAGCAGCGTAGCTGGACAGGGGGCCGAGACCCAGTACTTC
CASSVAGQGAETQYF
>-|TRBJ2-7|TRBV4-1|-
TGCGCCAGCAGCCAAGGCCCGCGGGGATACTACGAGCAGTACTTC
CASSQGPRGYYEQYF
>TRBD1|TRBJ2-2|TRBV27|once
TGTGCCAGCAGTTCCTATGACAGGGGGCCTTCCGGGGAGCTGTTTTTT
CASSSYDRGPSGELFF
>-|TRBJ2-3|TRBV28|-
TGTGCCAGCATAGGAGGGGGCACAGATACGCAGTATTTT
CASIGGGTDTQYF
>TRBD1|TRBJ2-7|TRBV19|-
TGTGCCAGTAGTCCCTGGGATAACAGGGGGGAAGAGCAGTACTTC
CASSPWDNRGEEQYF
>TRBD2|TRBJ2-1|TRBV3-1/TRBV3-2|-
TGTGCCAGCAACAGCGGGGGGGCGGGTAATGAGCAGTTCTTC
CASNSGGAGNEQFF
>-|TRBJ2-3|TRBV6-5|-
TGTGCCCACGGGGGTCGGACAGATACGCAGTATTTT
CAHGGRTDTQYF
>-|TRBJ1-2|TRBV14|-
TGTGCCAGCAGCCCTTCAACAGGGCCTGGCTACACCTTC
CASSPSTGPGYTF
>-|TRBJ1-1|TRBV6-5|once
TGTGCCAGCATTAAACAGACAGGCCTGAACACTGAAGCTTTCTTT
CASIKQTGLNTEAFF
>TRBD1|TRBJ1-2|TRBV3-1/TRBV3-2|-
TGTGCCAGCAGCCAAGTGGACAGGGACGGGGGCTACACCTTC
CASSQVDRDGGYTF
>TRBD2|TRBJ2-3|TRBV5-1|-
TGCGCCAGCAGCTTGGGGCCGACTAGCTCAGATACGCAGTATTTT
CASSLGPTSSDTQYF
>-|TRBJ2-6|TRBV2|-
TGTGCCAGCAGTGAAGCGGGAGGCTCTGGGGCCAACGTCCTGACTTTC
CASSEAGGSGANVLTF
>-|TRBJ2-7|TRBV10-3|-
TGTGCCATCAGTGAATTAGCCTACGAGCAGTACTTC
CAISELAYEQYF
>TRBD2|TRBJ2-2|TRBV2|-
TGTGCCAGCAGGGCTCCCGGGGGGATCACCGGGGAGCTGTTTTTT
CASRAPGGITGELFF
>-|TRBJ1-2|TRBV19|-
TGTGCCTCCACCCGGGAATGGGGGGATGGCTACACCTTC
CASTREWGDGYTF
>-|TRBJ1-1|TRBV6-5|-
TGTGCCACCATGGAGTGGACTGAAGCTTTCTTT
CATMEWTEAFF
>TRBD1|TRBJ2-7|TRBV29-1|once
TGCAGCGTTGATCTGGGCAGGGGGATAGCCTACGAGCAGTACTTC
CSVDLGRGIAYEQYF
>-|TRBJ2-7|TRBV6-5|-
TGTGCCAGCAGTAACGGACAGAATCTCGACTACGAGCAGTACTTC
CASSNGQNLDYEQYF
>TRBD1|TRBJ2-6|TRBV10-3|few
TGTGCCATCAGTACCGGGACAGGGAACTCTGGGGCCAACGTCCTGACTTTC
CAISTGTGNSGANVLTF
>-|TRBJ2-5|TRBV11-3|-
TGTGCCAGCAGCCAAGGTTCGGATAGCCTCCAAGAGACCCAGTACTTC
CASSQGSDSLQETQYF
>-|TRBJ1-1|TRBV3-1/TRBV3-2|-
TGTGCCAGCAGCCAAGGGGGGGGCGGCGCTGAAGCTTTCTTT
CASSQGGGGAEAFF
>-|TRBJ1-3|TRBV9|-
TGTGCCAGCAGCGTAGCCAGCGTAGGCTCTGGAAACACCATATATTTT
CASSVASVGSGNTIYF
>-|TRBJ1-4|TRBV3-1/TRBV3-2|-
TGTGCCAGCAGCCAAGTTACAGGTGGAGAACTGTTTTTT
CASSQVTGGELFF
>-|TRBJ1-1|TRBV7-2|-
TGTGCCAGCAGCGCGAGCCGGGGGTACTTGAACACTGAAGCTTTCTTT
CASSASRGYLNTEAFF
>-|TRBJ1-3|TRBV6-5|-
TGTGCCAGCAGTTACGACAGCTCTGGAAACACCATATATTTT
CASSYDSSGNTIYF
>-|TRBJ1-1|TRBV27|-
TGTGCCAGCAGTTTGGGTCAGGGTTGGAGGGACACTGAAGCTTTCTTT
CASSLGQGWRDTEAFF
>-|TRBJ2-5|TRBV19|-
TGTGCCAGTCAAGGGGGGGCGTGGGAGACCCAGTACTTC
CASQGGAWETQYF
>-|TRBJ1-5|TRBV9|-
TGTGCCAGCAGCGTAGGGCAGTTTAATCAGCCCCAGCATTTT
CASSVGQFNQPQHF
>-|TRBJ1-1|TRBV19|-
TGTGCCAGTAGTATGGGAGGGGGATGGCCTGAAGCTTTCTTT
CASSMGGGWPEAFF
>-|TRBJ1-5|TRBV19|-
TGTGCCAGTAGTATGCCCCCGGGGCCCCAGCATTTT
CASSMPPGPQHF
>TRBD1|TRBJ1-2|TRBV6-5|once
TGTGCCAGCAGTCCCGGACAGGGAGGAGACTATGGCTACACCTTC
CASSPGQGGDYGYTF
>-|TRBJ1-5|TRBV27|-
TGTGCCAGCAGTTGGGGGGGGGACAGCAATCAGCCCCAGCATTTT
CASSWGGDSNQPQHF
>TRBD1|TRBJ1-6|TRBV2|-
TGTGCCAGCAGGATGGGGACAGCCGTGAATTCACCCCTCCACTTT
CASRMGTAVNSPLHF
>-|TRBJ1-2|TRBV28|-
TGTGCCTCCCGGGAGGGGCGGACCCTCTATGGCTACACCTTC
CASREGRTLYGYTF
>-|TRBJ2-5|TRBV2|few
TGTGCCAGCAGTCTGGAGACCCAGTACTTC
CASSLETQYF
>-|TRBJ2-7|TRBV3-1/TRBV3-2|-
TGTGCCAGCAGGCGGGGCAGCACCTACGAGCAGTACTTC
CASRRGSTYEQYF
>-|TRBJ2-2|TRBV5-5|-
TGTGCCAGCAGCTTGGCCAGGGGAGGGTCCGGGGAGCTGTTTTTT
CASSLARGGSGELFF
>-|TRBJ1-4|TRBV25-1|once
TGTGCCAGCAGTGAATATAATGGGGGCTACCAAAATGAAAAACTGTTTTTT
CASSEYNGGYQNEKLFF
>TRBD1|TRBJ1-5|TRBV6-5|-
TGTGCCACCCAGACAGGGGAATACAATCAGCCCCAGCATTTT
CATQTGEYNQPQHF
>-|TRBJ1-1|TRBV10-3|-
TGTGCCATCGGCCGGACAGCCAACACTGAAGCTTTCTTT
CAIGRTANTEAFF
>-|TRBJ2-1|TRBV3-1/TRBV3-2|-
TGTGCCAGCAGCTTGGGACAATTAGTCAATGAGCAGTTCTTC
CASSLGQLVNEQFF
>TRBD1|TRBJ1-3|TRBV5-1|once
TGCGCCAGCAGCTCGGAAACAGGGGTCGGAAACACCATATATTTT
CASSSETGVGNTIYF
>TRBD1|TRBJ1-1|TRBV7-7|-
TGTGCCAGCAGCTTAGCTACTGGGACAGGGTGGAGGGACCTTGAACAGACTGAAGCTTTCTTT
CASSLATGTGWRDLEQTEAFF
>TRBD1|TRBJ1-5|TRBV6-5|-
TGTGCCAGCAGCAGGACAGGGACGGGGAATCAGCCCCAGCATTTT
CASSRTGTGNQPQHF
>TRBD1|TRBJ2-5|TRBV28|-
TGTGCCAGCAGTTTGTCCAGGGGGTACCAAGAGACCCAGTACTTC
CASSLSRGYQETQYF
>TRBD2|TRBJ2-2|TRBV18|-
TGTGCCAGCTCACCGGGGACTACAACCAGGAAGTCGAACACCGGGGAGCTGTTTTTT
CASSPGTTTRKSNTGELFF
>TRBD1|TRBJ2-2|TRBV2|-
TGTGCCAGCACCGCCCAGACAGGGGCCGGGGAGCTGTTTTTT
CASTAQTGAGELFF
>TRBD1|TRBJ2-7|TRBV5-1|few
TGCGCCAGCAGCTCGTCTACCGGGACAGGATACGAGCAGTACTTC
CASSSSTGTGYEQYF
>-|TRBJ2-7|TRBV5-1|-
TGCGCCAGCAGCTTGGGACAGATCTACGAGCAGTACTTC
CASSLGQIYEQYF
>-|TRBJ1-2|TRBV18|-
TGTGCCAGCTCAGGACTTTATGGCTACACCTTC
CASSGLYGYTF